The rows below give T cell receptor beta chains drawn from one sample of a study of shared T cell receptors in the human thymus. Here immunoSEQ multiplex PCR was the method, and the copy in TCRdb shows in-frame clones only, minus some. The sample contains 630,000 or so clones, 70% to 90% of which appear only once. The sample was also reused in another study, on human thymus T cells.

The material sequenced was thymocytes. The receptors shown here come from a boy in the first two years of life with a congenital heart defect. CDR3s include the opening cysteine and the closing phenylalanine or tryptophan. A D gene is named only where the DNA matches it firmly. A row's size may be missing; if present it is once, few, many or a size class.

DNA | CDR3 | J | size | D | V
TGTGCCAGCAGTTACTCGGACGGGGGCACAGATACGCAGTATTTT | CASSYSDGGTDTQYF | TRBJ2-3 | . | . | TRBV6-6
TGTGCCAGCAGCTTGATACAGGGACTAGCGGGAGGGAGAGATACGCAGTATTTT | CASSLIQGLAGGRDTQYF | TRBJ2-3 | . | TRBD2 | TRBV5-4
TGTGCCAGCAGGTTAATTCCCGACAGTCCGAGGGAGCAGTACTTC | CASRLIPDSPREQYF | TRBJ2-7 | . | . | TRBV27
TGTGCCAGCAGCTTAGAAAGGACTAGCGGGGACAATGAGCAGTTCTTC | CASSLERTSGDNEQFF | TRBJ2-1 | . | TRBD2 | TRBV11-2
TGTGCCAGCAGTTTATCTGCCGGACTAGGTAACCACGAGCAGTACTTC | CASSLSAGLGNHEQYF | TRBJ2-7 | . | TRBD2 | TRBV27
TGTGCCAGAGGGGATCTGGGGACAGGGTTCTACGAGCAGTACTTC | CARGDLGTGFYEQYF | TRBJ2-7 | . | TRBD1 | TRBV2
TGCGCCAGCAGCCTGGATGGGGGGAAATTTGGAAACACCATATATTTT | CASSLDGGKFGNTIYF | TRBJ1-3 | . | . | TRBV5-1
TGCGCCAGCAGCCAAGATCGCACTAGCGGGAGTGCAAGGGACGAGCAGTACTTC | CASSQDRTSGSARDEQYF | TRBJ2-7 | . | TRBD2 | TRBV4-3
TGTGCCAGCAGTGAAGCGCTGGGGGGGAGGATCAATCAGCCCCAGCATTTT | CASSEALGGRINQPQHF | TRBJ1-5 | . | . | TRBV6-1
TGTGCCAGCAGGACGGACAGAGGAGAGAACTATGGCTACACCTTC | CASRTDRGENYGYTF | TRBJ1-2 | . | . | TRBV6-1
TGTGCCATCAGTGGGACAGGGGGATCCTACGAGCAGTACTTC | CAISGTGGSYEQYF | TRBJ2-7 | . | TRBD1 | TRBV10-3
TGTGCCAGCAGCTTGGGAGGGACTACCGGCTACGAGCAGTACTTC | CASSLGGTTGYEQYF | TRBJ2-7 | . | TRBD2 | TRBV5-6
TGCGCCAGCAGTGAGAGAGGGAGGGGGACAGGCCAAGCCTACGAGCAGTACTTC | CASSERGRGTGQAYEQYF | TRBJ2-7 | . | . | TRBV10-1
TGTGCCAGCAGTGAGACAGGCTTCCCTGGAAACACCATATATTTT | CASSETGFPGNTIYF | TRBJ1-3 | . | . | TRBV25-1
TGTGCCAGCAGCTTGATAAAAGGAAACACCATATATTTT | CASSLIKGNTIYF | TRBJ1-3 | . | . | TRBV5-6
TGTGCCAGCAGCTTCTTCAACTTGGGCGTTGAAGCTTTCTTT | CASSFFNLGVEAFF | TRBJ1-1 | . | . | TRBV7-2
TGTGCCAGCAGCTTATCCGGTCAGGGTAAAGACGAGCAGTACTTC | CASSLSGQGKDEQYF | TRBJ2-7 | . | . | TRBV7-9
TGCGCCAGCAGCCAAGGGACTAACGGGGCCTCGAACACTGAAGCTTTCTTT | CASSQGTNGASNTEAFF | TRBJ1-1 | once | . | TRBV4-1
TGTGCCATCAGACGGGACAGTGTTAGGTACGAGCAGTACTTC | CAIRRDSVRYEQYF | TRBJ2-7 | . | TRBD1 | TRBV10-3
TGTGCCAGCAGCTTAAGCCCCCCAATCGGACTCTCCCCCTACGAGCAGTACTTC | CASSLSPPIGLSPYEQYF | TRBJ2-7 | . | . | TRBV11-2
TGTGCCAGCAGCCCTATCGGACTAGCGGGAGGAGGGGAGACCCAGTACTTC | CASSPIGLAGGGETQYF | TRBJ2-5 | once | TRBD2 | TRBV28
TGTGCCAGTAGTGCGGACAGACCCCACGAGCAGTACTTC | CASSADRPHEQYF | TRBJ2-7 | . | . | TRBV19
TGCGCCAGCAGCCAAGTATTGCCTACCCCGTCCTACGAGCAGTACTTC | CASSQVLPTPSYEQYF | TRBJ2-7 | . | . | TRBV4-3
TGTGCCAGCAGTCAGGCAGATACGCAGTATTTT | CASSQADTQYF | TRBJ2-3 | . | . | TRBV28